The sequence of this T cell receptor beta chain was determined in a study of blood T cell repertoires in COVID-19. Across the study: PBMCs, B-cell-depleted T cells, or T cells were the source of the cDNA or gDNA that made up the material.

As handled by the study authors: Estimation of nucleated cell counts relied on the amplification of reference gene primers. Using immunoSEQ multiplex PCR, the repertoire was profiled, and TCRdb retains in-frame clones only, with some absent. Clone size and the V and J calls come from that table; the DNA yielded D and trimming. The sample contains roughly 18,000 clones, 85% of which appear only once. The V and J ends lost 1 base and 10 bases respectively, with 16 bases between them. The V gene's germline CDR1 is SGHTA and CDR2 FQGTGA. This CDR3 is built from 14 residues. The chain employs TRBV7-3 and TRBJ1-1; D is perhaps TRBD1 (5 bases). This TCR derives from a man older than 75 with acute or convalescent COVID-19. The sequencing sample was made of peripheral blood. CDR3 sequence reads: CASSLIGRVAVAFF. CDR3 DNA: TGTGCCAGCAGCTTAATAGGCAGGGTTGCTGTAGCTTTCTTT.